Sequencing of this TCR beta chain was carried out in a study of T cell clones after liver transplantation (dated by TCRdb to the late 2010s). As for the study more broadly: The samples were obtained from ITN030ST, a randomized trial that attempted immunosuppression withdrawal within 2 years after liver transplantation. Three of the eight recipients were HCV-positive; the others were transplanted for non-autoimmune, non-viral indications. Third party-reactive TCRbeta sequences were also identified from pre-transplant MLRs to serve as an antigen-independent comparator for donor-reactive sequences. Subjects received no induction therapy and standard immunosuppression until randomization at 12-24 months post-transplant. Tolerance was defined as complete withdrawal of immunosuppression for at least one year without a rise in liver enzymes beyond twice the upper limit of normal. After a pre-transplant mixed lymphocyte reaction, TCRbeta sequencing was used to pinpoint donor-reactive T cell clones, which were subsequently tracked in post-transplant blood. A cohort of 8 liver transplant recipients was studied, of whom 3 were classified as tolerant and 5 as non-tolerant.

Frozen genomic DNA underwent high-throughput TCRbeta CDR3 sequencing by immunoSEQ, including PCR amplification, mapping, bias correction and internal controls. In the source study's methods: Only productive rearrangements were retained, with each unique TCRbeta sequence defined by its CDR3 nucleotide sequence together with its V and J gene. For classification of a sequence as donor-reactive, at least 5-fold expansion in CFSE-low cells relative to unstimulated pre-transplant cells and a frequency of at least 0.01% were required. Minimum frequency thresholds were set for each subject on the basis of the unstimulated sample with the lowest template count, so that a detection power of at least 90% was ensured. Jensen-Shannon divergence between the top 1000 TCRbeta sequences post-transplant and pre-transplant was used to measure repertoire turnover. Two-sided Fisher's exact tests were used to test for changes in how often donor-reactive sequences were detected. Sourced from immuneACCESS, this table was stored by TCRdb with only in-frame sequences that have V and J called. A share of the clones is absent; for the studies checked, an unresolved V gene accounts for under half, and the remainder has no known explanation. V and J calls and clone size follow that table, whereas D and trimming were derived from the DNA. For this sample the table gives thousands of clones, of which 31% were detected only once. Approximately 19% of the sample comes from the top ten.

On this clone: There is no known antigen for this receptor. No much larger clonotype is one base removed from it; base qualities were not supplied.

Alloreactive TCRbeta sequences were defined by sequencing of proliferating CFSE-low cells from the MLR. In the CFSE-MLRs, pre-transplant recipient cells were stimulated with donor PBMCs, splenocytes or lymph node cells, or with third-party PBMCs. Randomization to immunosuppression withdrawal applied to every one of the 8 studied subjects. Genomic DNA was isolated with the Qiagen DNeasy Blood and Tissue Kit. Overall study results and their limits: Low numbers of available donor cells limited the measurable donor-reactive repertoire in a couple of subjects. When repertoire turnover was accounted for, significantly reduced detection of donor-reactive sequences was found in 7 of 8 subjects for CD4 and in 8 of 8 subjects for CD8. Because no allograft tissue specimens were available, donor-reactive T cells may have migrated into the graft instead of being deleted. A significant post-transplant decrease in circulating donor-reactive CD4 TCRbeta sequences was observed in 5 of 8 subjects, irrespective of tolerance or HCV status. Because of small, heterogeneous patient numbers and non-standardized post-transplant time points, the conclusions were only preliminary. Donor-reactive sequences decreased more than third party-reactive sequences, which suggests partial antigen-specific deletion that was not related to withdrawal success.

V is reduced by 6 bases and J by 5 bases, leaving a spacing of 16 bases between them. Measured from the cysteine to the phenylalanine, the CDR3 is 14 residues long. The CDR3 DNA has 42 bases and is translated from base 1. Reading the germline V gene gives CDR1 SNHLY and CDR2 FYNNEI. The TCR originated in a human patient who received a liver transplant. After transplantation, some T cells may belong to the graft donor instead of the recipient. The sample consisted of CD8+ T cells from cultured PBMCs. The rearrangement combines TRBV2 with TRBJ2-5, with TRBD2 perhaps the D gene, on 6 matching bases. CDR3 reads: CASREGTARETQYF. The nucleotides read TGTGCCAGCAGGGAGGGGACCGCGCGGGAGACCCAGTACTTC.